This T cell receptor beta chain was retrieved from a study of T cell repertoires in cytomegalovirus infection. Findings and limits, study-wide: Clonotypes of TCR beta that were HLA-C-restricted and CMV-specific dominated the ex vivo response.

TCRdb analysed the reads with MiXCR anew, one entry per CDR3 protein. The sample lists 740,000 or so distinct CDR3 sequences, 35% to 45% occurring once. To note about this clonotype: The antigen remains undetermined. Here the CDR3 omits its conserved ending phenylalanine or tryptophan, so a read error is the likely source.

Trimming stripped 3 bases from V and 0 bases from J, with 15 bases between. From germline, CDR1 is MDHEN and CDR2 SYDVKM. The CDR3 runs 17 residues. Source material: PBMCs. V gene TRBV28 combines with J gene TRBJ1-5; weak D call: TRBD1 (6 bases). This receptor was identified in a human donor in good health (CMV status not recorded). Some clones in this sample may be carry-over from other donors' samples. The CDR3 DNA reads TGTGCCAGCAGTTTGTGGGGGGGCACTCCTAGCAATCAGCCCCAGCATCTT. It codes for CASSLWGGTPSNQPQHL.